This TCR beta chain emerged from a study of blood T cell repertoires in COVID-19. Generated by immunoSEQ multiplex PCR, the TCRdb table keeps only in-frame clones and is missing some. Among 160,000 or so clones listed, about nine tenths were seen once. CDR3 length: 16 residues. Losses at the gene ends were 4 bases for V and 6 bases for J; bases not matched to a gene: 5. The germline V gene encodes CDR1 SGHTS and CDR2 YDEGEE. The sequenced sample consisted of peripheral blood. The genes are TRBV5-8 and TRBJ2-3, with TRBD2 matching over 16 bases. The clonotype was recovered from a man in his sixties with active or convalescent COVID-19. The CDR3 loop is CASSPRGLAGGDTQYF. CDR3 DNA: TGTGCCAGCAGCCCCCGGGGACTAGCGGGGGGGGATACGCAGTATTTT.